This T cell receptor beta chain was observed in a study of CD8 T cells in Susac syndrome (dated by TCRdb to about 2019). Concerning the study at large: Among the sequenced Susac syndrome patients, more than five had clinically active disease and 8 or 9 were in clinical remission. The study used repertoire sequencing to test whether antigen drove CD8+ T cell activation and differentiation in Susac syndrome. At blood withdrawal, Susac syndrome patients were either therapy-naive, taking corticosteroids (in some cases with IVIg as well), or taking IVIg alone. Broader findings and caveats from the paper: The TCR sequencing and HLA analysis was acknowledged to have included a relatively small number of individuals. No clonal expansion was detected in the CD4+ T cell repertoire of Susac syndrome patients.

Peripheral blood CD8+ and CD4+ T cells from healthy donors, Susac syndrome patients and multiple sclerosis patients were profiled by high-throughput TCR beta sequencing. The Susac syndrome patients fulfilled recently defined diagnostic criteria for either definite or probable disease. Bulk CD8+ and CD4+ T cells were purified by magnetic negative isolation, while CD8+ TEMRA cells were enriched using FACS. Blood was collected in EDTA tubes and processed within 24 hours, with PBMCs isolated through density gradient centrifugation. PBMCs intended for TCR sequencing were frozen in liquid nitrogen and were later thawed in a 37 degrees C water bath. The sorted or isolated CD4+, CD8+ and CD8+ TEMRA cells had a purity of 90% or higher. Turning to this clonotype: The specificity of this receptor is unknown. No qualities accompany the bases; no much larger clone lies one base away.

RNA was extracted with the RNeasy kit and about 0.45 to 1 ug was reverse transcribed using random hexamers. TCR beta CDR3 regions were amplified with the immunoSEQ multiplex PCR assay covering 54 Vbeta and 13 Jbeta segments. To correct PCR amplification bias, a synthetic template baseline was used for both primer optimization and computational correction. The paper's data handling went like this. Only productive sequences were kept, with reads annotated to V, D and J genes according to IMGT and analyzed in immunoSEQ Analyzer. Clonality was computed as one minus Shannon entropy normalized by log2 of the number of productive unique sequences. Public and private clones were assessed among the 100 most prevalent clones of each patient and control. Susac-specific clones were defined as absent from healthy and MS cohorts, about 1,000 published viral clones and other ImmuneACCESS disease sequences. TCRdb reworked the public reads: Q25 trimming with fastp, MiXCR clone assembly, productive beta chains retained. CDR3 protein sequences are deduplicated, and each keeps its most common genes and DNA. In this record, the V and J calls reflect TCRdb's handling and not the investigators' own analysis. The sample records roughly 220,000 distinct CDR3 sequences, about 94% of which are singletons. Around 0.15% of the sample is in the top ten clones.

The cysteine opens and the phenylalanine closes a CDR3 of 17 amino acids. The only DNA kept is the CDR3, 51 bases in frame from the first base. CDR1 and CDR2 (GTSNPN, SVGIG) derive from the germline V gene (reference sequence). V is trimmed back by 0 bases and J by 2 bases, and the junction contains 10 bases that no gene match accounts for. The clonotype was recovered from a human donor with Susac syndrome. The receptor chain draws on TRBV30 and TRBJ2-1; 7 bases in the junction line up with TRBD1. What was sequenced was CD4+ T cells from PBMCs. CDR3 region: CAWSVLTGKYTYNEQFF. The DNA reads as follows: TGTGCCTGGAGTGTACTGACAGGGAAGTACACCTACAATGAGCAGTTCTTC.